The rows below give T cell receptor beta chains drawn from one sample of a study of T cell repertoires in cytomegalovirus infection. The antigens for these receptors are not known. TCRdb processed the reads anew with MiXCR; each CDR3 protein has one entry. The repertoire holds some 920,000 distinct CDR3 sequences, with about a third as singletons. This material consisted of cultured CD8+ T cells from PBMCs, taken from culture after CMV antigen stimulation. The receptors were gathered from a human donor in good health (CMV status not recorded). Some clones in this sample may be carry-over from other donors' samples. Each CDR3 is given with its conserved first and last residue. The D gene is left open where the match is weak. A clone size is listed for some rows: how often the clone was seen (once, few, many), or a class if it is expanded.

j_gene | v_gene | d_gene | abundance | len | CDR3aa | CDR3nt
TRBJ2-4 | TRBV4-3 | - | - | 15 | CASSQEGGAGNIQYF | TGCGCCAGCAGCCAAGAGGGGGGGGCGGGAAACATTCAGTACTTC
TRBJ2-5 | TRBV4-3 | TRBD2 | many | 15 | CASSQGLAGGETQYF | TGTGCCAGCAGCCAGGGACTAGCGGGAGGGGAGACCCAGTACTTC
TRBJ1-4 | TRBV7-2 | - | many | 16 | CASSLYPTKANEKLFF | TGTGCCAGCAGCTTGTACCCGACAAAGGCTAATGAAAAACTGTTTTTT
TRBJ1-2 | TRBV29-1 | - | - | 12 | CSTLTMGYGYTF | TGCAGCACCCTTACGATGGGCTATGGCTACACCTTC
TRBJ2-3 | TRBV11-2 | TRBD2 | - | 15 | CASSQPKTSADTQYF | TGTGCCAGCAGCCAACCCAAAACTAGCGCAGATACGCAGTATTTT
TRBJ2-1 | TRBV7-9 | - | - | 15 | CASSLVSRSYNEQFF | TGTGCCAGCAGCTTAGTATCGCGCTCCTACAATGAGCAGTTCTTC
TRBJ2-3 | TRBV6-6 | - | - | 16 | CASSTGPYLSTDTQYF | TGTGCCAGCAGTACAGGGCCGTACCTAAGCACAGATACGCAGTATTTT
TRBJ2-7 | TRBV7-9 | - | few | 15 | CASSLFLGDGYEQYF | TGTGCCAGCAGCTTATTTCTAGGGGACGGCTACGAGCAGTACTTC
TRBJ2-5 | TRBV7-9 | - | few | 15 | CASSLEPGPLVTQYF | TGTGCCAGCAGCTTGGAACCCGGGCCCCTAGTGACCCAGTACTTC
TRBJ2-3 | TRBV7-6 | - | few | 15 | CASSTRPERTDTQYF | TGTGCCAGCAGCACCCGCCCAGAGCGAACAGATACGCAGTATTTT
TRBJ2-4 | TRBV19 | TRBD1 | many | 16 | CATTIGTDLAKNIQYF | TGTGCCACCACCATCGGGACAGATCTAGCCAAAAACATTCAGTACTTC
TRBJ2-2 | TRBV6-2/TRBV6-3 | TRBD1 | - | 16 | CASSYGDSPNTGELFF | TGTGCCAGCAGTTACGGGGACAGCCCGAACACCGGGGAGCTGTTTTTT
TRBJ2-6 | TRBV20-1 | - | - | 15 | CSAEKRVSGANVLTF | TGCAGTGCGGAGAAGCGCGTCTCTGGGGCCAACGTCCTGACTTTC
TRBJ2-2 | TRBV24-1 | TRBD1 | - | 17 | CATSDPWDSVDTGELFF | TGTGCCACCAGTGATCCTTGGGACAGCGTCGACACCGGGGAGCTGTTTTTT
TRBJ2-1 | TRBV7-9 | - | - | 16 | CASSSTGDPDGYEQFF | TGTGCCAGCAGCTCTACCGGGGACCCCGACGGGTATGAGCAGTTCTTC
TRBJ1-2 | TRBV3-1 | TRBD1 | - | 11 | CASWTGVGYTF | TGTGCCAGCTGGACAGGGGTTGGCTACACCTTC
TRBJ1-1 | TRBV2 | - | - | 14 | CASSELAGRTEAFF | TGTGCCAGCAGTGAATTGGCGGGGCGGACTGAAGCTTTCTTT
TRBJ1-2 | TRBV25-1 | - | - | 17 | CASSEYWAALDSDGYTF | TGTGCCAGCAGTGAATATTGGGCAGCCTTAGATAGTGATGGCTACACCTTC
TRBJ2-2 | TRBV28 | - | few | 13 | CASSPASTGELFF | TGTGCCAGCAGCCCCGCTAGCACCGGGGAGCTGTTTTTT
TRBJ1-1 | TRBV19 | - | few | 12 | CASSIGHFEAFF | TGTGCCAGTAGTATAGGCCACTTTGAAGCTTTCTTT
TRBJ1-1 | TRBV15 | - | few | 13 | CATSPARQPEAFF | TGTGCCACCAGCCCCGCCCGGCAACCTGAAGCTTTCTTT
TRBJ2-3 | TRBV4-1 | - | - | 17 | CASSQDGGGGPTDTQYF | TGCGCCAGCAGCCAAGATGGAGGAGGAGGCCCCACAGATACGCAGTATTTT
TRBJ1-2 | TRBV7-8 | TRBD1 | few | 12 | CASSQTGAGYTF | TGTGCCAGCAGCCAAACAGGGGCTGGCTACACCTTC
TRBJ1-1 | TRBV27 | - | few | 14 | CASSSGGPLTEAFF | TGTGCCAGTAGTTCCGGGGGGCCTCTCACTGAAGCTTTCTTT
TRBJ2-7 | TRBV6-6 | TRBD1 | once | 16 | CASSYRSGTGVGEQYF | TGTGCCAGCAGTTACCGGTCCGGGACAGGGGTTGGCGAGCAGTACTTC
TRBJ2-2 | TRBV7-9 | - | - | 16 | CASSLTVIANTGELFF | TGTGCCAGCAGCTTAACCGTTATCGCGAACACCGGGGAGCTGTTTTTT
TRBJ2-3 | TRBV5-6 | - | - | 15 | CASSWGGARTDTQYF | TGTGCCAGCAGCTGGGGGGGGGCCCGGACAGATACGCAGTATTTT
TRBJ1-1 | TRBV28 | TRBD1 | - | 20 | CASSFSFFLRGPGRDTEAFF | TGTGCCAGCAGTTTCTCCTTTTTCCTCAGGGGGCCGGGTCGGGACACTGAAGCTTTCTTT
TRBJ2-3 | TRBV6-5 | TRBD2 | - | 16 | CASSLGLAVATDTQYF | TGTGCCAGCAGTTTGGGACTAGCGGTTGCCACAGATACGCAGTATTTT
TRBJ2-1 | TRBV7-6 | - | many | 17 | CASSRAELGLRRDEQFF | TGTGCCAGCAGCCGAGCCGAACTGGGGCTCCGAAGGGATGAGCAGTTCTTC
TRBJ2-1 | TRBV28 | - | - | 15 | CASSLPARSYNEQFF | TGTGCCAGCAGTTTACCAGCCCGATCTTACAATGAGCAGTTCTTC
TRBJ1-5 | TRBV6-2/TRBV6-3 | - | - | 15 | CASSPGPTGNQPQHF | TGTGCCAGCAGCCCAGGGCCAACTGGCAATCAGCCCCAGCATTTT
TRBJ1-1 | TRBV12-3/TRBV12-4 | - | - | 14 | CASSFTYPGSEAFF | TGTGCCAGCAGTTTTACTTATCCAGGGTCTGAAGCTTTCTTT
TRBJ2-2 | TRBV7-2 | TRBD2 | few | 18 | CASSLYLAGGPNTGELFF | TGTGCCAGCAGCCTTTATCTAGCGGGGGGGCCAAACACCGGGGAGCTGTTTTTT
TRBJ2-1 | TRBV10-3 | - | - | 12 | CAISDRGNEQFF | TGTGCCATCAGTGATCGGGGCAATGAGCAGTTCTTC
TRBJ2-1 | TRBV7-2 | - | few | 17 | CASSPTDSTSSYNEQFF | TGTGCCAGCAGCCCCACAGACAGTACAAGCTCCTACAATGAGCAGTTCTTC
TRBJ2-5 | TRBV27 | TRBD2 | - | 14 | CASRGIAGEETQYF | TGTGCCAGCAGAGGGATAGCGGGGGAAGAGACCCAGTACTTC
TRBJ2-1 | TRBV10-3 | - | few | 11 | CAIRFLGEQFF | TGTGCCATCAGATTTCTGGGCGAGCAGTTCTTC
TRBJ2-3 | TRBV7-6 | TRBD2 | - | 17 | CASSSTTAGGDTDTQYF | TGTGCCAGCAGCTCCACGACAGCGGGGGGAGACACAGATACGCAGTATTTT
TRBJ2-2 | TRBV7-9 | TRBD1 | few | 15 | CASSTWTGDTGELFF | TGTGCCAGCAGCACCTGGACAGGGGACACCGGGGAGCTGTTTTTT
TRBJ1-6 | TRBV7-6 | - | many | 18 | CASSARGAESSYNSPLHF | TGTGCCAGCAGCGCGCGTGGGGCGGAGAGCTCCTATAATTCACCCCTCCACTTT
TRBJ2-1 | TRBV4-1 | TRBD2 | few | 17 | CASSQDRGIAGDNEQFF | TGCGCCAGCAGCCAAGATAGGGGGATAGCGGGGGACAATGAGCAGTTCTTC
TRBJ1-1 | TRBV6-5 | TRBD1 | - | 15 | CASSYLGQVNTEAFF | TGTGCCAGCAGTTACCTCGGACAGGTGAACACTGAAGCTTTCTTT
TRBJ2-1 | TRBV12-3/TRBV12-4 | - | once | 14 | CASSFVGTSGVMFF | TGTGCCAGCAGTTTTGTTGGGACGTCGGGGGTAATGTTCTTC
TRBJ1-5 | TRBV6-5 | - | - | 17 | CASSYSSSGGGNQPQHF | TGTGCCAGCAGTTACTCGAGTTCGGGGGGCGGCAATCAGCCCCAGCATTTT
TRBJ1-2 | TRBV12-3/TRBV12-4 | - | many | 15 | CASSPGSPGVYGYTF | TGTGCCAGCAGCCCCGGGTCACCGGGGGTCTATGGCTACACCTTC
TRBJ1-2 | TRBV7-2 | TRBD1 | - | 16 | CASSLPGQGTGYGYTF | TGTGCCAGCAGCTTGCCGGGACAGGGTACGGGCTATGGCTACACCTTC
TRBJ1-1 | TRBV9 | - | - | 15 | CASSVGSGSGTEAFF | TGTGCCAGCAGCGTAGGTTCAGGATCGGGCACTGAAGCTTTCTTT
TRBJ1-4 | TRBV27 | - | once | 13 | CASSWGGTEKLFF | TGTGCCAGCAGTTGGGGGGGCACTGAAAAACTGTTTTTT
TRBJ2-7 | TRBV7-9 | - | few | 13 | CASSAYGGDEQYF | TGTGCCAGCAGCGCCTACGGGGGTGACGAGCAGTACTTC
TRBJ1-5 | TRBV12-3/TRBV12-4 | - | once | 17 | CASSSARAEYSNQPQHF | TGTGCCAGCTCTTCTGCCCGGGCAGAATATAGCAATCAGCCCCAGCATTTT
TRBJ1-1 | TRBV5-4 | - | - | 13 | CASEVRGSGEAFF | TGTGCCAGCGAAGTTAGGGGGTCGGGTGAAGCTTTCTTT
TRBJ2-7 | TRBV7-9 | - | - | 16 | CASSLDGAVSSYEQYF | TGTGCCAGCAGCCTAGATGGGGCAGTAAGCTCCTACGAGCAGTACTTC
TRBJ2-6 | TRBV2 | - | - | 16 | CASRGVARSGANVLTF | TGTGCCAGCAGGGGTGTCGCGAGATCTGGGGCCAACGTCCTGACTTTC
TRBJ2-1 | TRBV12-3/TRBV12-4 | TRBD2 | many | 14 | CASSLRGVYNEQFF | TGTGCCAGCAGTTTGCGGGGGGTGTACAATGAGCAGTTCTTC
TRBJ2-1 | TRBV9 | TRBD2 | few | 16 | CASSGSGGNSYNEQFF | TGTGCCAGCAGCGGTAGCGGGGGGAATAGTTACAATGAGCAGTTCTTC